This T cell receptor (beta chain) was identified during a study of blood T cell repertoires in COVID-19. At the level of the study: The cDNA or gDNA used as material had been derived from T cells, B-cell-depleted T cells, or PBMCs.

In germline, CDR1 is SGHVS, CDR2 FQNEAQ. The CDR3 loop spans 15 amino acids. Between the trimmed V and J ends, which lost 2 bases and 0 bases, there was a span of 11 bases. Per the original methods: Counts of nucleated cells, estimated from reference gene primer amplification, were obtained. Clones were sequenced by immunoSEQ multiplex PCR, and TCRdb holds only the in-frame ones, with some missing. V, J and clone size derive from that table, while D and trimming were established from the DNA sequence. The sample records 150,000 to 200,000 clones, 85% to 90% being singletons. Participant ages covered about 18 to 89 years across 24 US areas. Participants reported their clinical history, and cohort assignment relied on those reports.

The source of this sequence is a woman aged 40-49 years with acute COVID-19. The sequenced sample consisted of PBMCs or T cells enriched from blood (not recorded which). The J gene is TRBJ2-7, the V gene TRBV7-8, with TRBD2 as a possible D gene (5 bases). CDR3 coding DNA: TGTGCCAGCAGCTTACGTAGCGAAAGCTCCTACGAGCAGTACTTC. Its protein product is CASSLRSESSYEQYF.